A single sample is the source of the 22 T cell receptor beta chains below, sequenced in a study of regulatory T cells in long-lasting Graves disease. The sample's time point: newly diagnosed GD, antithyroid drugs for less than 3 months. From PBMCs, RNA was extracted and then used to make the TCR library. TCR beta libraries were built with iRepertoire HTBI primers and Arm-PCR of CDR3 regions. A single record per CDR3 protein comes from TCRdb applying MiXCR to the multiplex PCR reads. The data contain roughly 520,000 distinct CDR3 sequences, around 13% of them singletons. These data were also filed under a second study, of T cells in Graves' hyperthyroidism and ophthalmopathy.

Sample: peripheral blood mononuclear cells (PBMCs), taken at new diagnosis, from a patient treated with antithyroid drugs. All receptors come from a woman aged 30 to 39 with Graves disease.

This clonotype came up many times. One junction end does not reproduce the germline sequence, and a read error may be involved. The CDR3 reads CASSPGVGDTGELFF. CDR3 bases: TGTGCTAGCAGCCCCGGGGTGGGGGACACCGGGGAGCTGTTTTTT. The chain employs TRBV7-7 and TRBJ2-2; D tentatively reads TRBD1 or TRBD2 (5 bases each). The CDR3 loop spans 15 amino acids. From germline, CDR1 is SSHAT and CDR2 FNYEAQ (reference sequence).

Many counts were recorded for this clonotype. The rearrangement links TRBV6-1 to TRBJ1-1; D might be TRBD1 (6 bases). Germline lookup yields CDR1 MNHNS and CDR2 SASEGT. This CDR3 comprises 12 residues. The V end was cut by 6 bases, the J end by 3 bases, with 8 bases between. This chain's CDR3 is CASSHRDTEAFF. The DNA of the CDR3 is TGTGCCAGCAGCCACAGGGACACTGAAGCTTTCTTT.

The CDR3 coding sequence is TGCGCCAGCAGCCAAGATTTTAGCGGGAGGACCTTCCTAACCCGATACGAGCAGTACTTC. Translating it yields CASSQDFSGRTFLTRYEQYF. The V call is TRBV4-3, the J call TRBJ2-7, with 10 bases aligning to TRBD2. The CDR3 totals 20 residues. The V and J ends lost 0 bases and 4 bases, in that order; junction bases with no gene match: 18. The V gene's germline CDR1 is LGHNA and CDR2 YSLEER.

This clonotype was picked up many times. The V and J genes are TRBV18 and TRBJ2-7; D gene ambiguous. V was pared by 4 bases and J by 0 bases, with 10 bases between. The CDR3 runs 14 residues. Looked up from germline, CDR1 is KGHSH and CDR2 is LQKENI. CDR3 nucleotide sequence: TGTGCCAGCTCACGTCAGGTGGGCTCCTACGAGCAGTACTTC. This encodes CASSRQVGSYEQYF.

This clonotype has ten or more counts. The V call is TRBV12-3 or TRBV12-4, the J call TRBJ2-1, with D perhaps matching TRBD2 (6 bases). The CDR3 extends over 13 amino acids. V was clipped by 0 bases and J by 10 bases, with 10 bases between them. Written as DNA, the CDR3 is TGTGCCAGCAGTTTAGCGGGAGGCCCCGAGCAGTTCTTC. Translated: CASSLAGGPEQFF.

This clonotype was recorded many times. CDR3 region: CASSGQEYNEQFF. The CDR3 DNA reads TGTGCCAGCAGTGGACAGGAGTACAATGAGCAGTTCTTC. This chain connects TRBV2 to TRBJ2-1; TRBD1 might be the D (6 bases). CDR1 and CDR2 from the germline V gene are SNHLY and FYNNEI. Trimming took off 4 bases at V and 4 bases at J, with 8 bases between the two ends. The CDR3 has 13 residues.

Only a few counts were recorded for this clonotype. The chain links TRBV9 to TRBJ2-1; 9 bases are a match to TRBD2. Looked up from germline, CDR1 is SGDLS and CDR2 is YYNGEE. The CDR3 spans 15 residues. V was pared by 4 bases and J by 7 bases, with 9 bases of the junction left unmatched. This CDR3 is CASSILAGLGNEQFF. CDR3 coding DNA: TGTGCCAGCAGCATTCTAGCGGGACTCGGGAATGAGCAGTTCTTC.

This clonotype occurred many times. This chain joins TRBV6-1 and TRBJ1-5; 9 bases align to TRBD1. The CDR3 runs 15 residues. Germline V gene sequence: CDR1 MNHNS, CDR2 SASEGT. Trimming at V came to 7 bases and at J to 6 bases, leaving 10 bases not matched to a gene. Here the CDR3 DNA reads TGTGCCAGCACAAACCCGGGACAGGGAGGTCAGCCCCAGCATTTT. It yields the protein CASTNPGQGGQPQHF.

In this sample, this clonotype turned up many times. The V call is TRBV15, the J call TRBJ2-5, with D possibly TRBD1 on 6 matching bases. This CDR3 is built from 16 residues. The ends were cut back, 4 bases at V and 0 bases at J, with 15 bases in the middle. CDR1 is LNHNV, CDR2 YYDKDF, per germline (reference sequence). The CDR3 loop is CATSTKTGAYQETQYF. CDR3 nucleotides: TGTGCCACCAGCACAAAGACAGGAGCTTACCAAGAGACCCAGTACTTC.

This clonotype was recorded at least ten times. CDR3 loop: CASSVGTGGVATQYF. The CDR3 nucleotides are TGTGCCAGCAGCGTAGGGACAGGGGGCGTTGCGACCCAGTACTTC. This chain uses TRBV9 with TRBJ2-5, with 11 positions matching TRBD1. CDR1 is SGDLS, CDR2 YYNGEE, per germline. Trimming removed 0 bases from V and 7 bases from J; junction bases left unmatched: 5. The length of the CDR3 is 15 residues.

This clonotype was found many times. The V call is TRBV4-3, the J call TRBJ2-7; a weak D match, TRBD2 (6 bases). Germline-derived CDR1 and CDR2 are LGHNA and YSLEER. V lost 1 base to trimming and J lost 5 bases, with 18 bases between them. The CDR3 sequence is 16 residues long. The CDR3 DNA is TGCGCCAGCAGCCAAGTTTGGGAAGCAGGGAGGAACGAGCAGTACTTC. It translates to CASSQVWEAGRNEQYF.

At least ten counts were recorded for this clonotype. This CDR3 reads CSASDPGTTETQYF. The DNA of the CDR3 is TGCAGTGCTAGCGACCCCGGGACAACAGAGACCCAGTACTTC. This chain connects TRBV20-1 to TRBJ2-5; a possible D gene is TRBD1 (6 bases). This CDR3 region has 14 residues. In germline, CDR1 is DFQATT, CDR2 SNEGSKA (reference sequence). V lost 3 bases to trimming and J lost 4 bases, with 15 bases between them.

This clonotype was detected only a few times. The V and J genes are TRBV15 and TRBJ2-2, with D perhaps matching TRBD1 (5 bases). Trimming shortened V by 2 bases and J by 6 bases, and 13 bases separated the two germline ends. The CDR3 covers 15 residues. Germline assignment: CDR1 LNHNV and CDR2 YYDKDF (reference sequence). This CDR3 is CATSRRQTVSGELFF. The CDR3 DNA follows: TGTGCCACCAGCAGAAGACAGACAGTATCCGGGGAGCTGTTTTTT.

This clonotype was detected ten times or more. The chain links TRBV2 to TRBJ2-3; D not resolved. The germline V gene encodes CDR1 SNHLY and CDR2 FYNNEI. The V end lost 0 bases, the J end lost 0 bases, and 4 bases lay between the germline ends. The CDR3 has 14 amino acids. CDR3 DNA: TGTGCCAGCAGTGAAGCGCTTAGCACAGATACGCAGTATTTT. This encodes CASSEALSTDTQYF.

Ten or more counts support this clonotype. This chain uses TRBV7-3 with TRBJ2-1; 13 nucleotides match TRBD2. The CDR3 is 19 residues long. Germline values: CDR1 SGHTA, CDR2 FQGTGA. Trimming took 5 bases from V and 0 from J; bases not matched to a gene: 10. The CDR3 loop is CASSPGLAGARSSYNEQFF. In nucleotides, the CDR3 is TGTGCCAGCAGCCCTGGACTAGCGGGAGCACGGAGCTCCTACAATGAGCAGTTCTTC.

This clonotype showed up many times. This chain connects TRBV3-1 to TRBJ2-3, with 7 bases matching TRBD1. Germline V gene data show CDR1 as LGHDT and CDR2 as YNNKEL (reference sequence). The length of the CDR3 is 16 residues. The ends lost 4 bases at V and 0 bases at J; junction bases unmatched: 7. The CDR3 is CASSPRDSSSTDTQYF. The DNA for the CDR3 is TGTGCCAGCAGCCCCCGGGACAGCTCTAGCACAGATACGCAGTATTTT.

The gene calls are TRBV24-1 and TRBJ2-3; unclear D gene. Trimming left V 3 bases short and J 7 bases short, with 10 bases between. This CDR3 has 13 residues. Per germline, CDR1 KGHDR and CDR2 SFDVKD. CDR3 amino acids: CATSDPIENTQYF. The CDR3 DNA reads TGTGCCACCAGTGATCCGATAGAGAATACGCAGTATTTT.

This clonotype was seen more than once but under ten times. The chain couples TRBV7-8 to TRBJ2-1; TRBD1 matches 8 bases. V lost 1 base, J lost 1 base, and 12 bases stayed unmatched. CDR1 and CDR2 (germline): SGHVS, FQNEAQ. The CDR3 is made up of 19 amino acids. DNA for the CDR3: TGTGCCAGCAGCTTAGGCAGGGGGCTTAAGACATCGTCCTACAATGAGCAGTTCTTC. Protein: CASSLGRGLKTSSYNEQFF.

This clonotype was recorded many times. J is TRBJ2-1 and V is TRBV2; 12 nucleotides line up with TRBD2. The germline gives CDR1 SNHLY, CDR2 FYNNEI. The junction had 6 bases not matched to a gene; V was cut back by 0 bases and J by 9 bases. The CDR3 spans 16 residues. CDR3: CASSEAASGRELEQFF. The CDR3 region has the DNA TGTGCCAGCAGTGAAGCAGCTAGCGGGAGGGAGCTTGAGCAGTTCTTC. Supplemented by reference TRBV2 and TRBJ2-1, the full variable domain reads EPEVTQTPSHQVTQMGQEVILRCVPISNHLYFYWYRQILGQKVEFLVSFYNNEISEKSEIFDDQFSVERPDGSNFTLKIRSTKLEDSAMYFCASSEAASGRELEQFFGPGTRLTVL.

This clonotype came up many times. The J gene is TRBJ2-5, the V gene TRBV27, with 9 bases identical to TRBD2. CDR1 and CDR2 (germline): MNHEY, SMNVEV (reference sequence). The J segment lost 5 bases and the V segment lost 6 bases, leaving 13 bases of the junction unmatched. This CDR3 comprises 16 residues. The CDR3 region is CASRSFTDGTSETQYF. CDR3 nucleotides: TGTGCCAGCAGGAGCTTTACGGACGGGACTAGCGAGACCCAGTACTTC.

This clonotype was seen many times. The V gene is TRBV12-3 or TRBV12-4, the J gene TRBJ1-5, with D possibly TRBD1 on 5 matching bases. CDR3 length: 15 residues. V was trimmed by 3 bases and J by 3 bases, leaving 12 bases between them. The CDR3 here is CASSLGEEANQPQHF. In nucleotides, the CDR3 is TGTGCCAGCAGTTTGGGGGAAGAGGCCAATCAGCCCCAGCATTTT.

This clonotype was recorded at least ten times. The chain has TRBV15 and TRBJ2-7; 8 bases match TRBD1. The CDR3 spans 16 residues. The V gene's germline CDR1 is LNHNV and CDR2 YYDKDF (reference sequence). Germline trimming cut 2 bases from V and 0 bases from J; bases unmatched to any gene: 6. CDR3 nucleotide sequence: TGTGCCACCAGCAGAATGTGGACAGGGAGCTCCTACGAGCAGTACTTC. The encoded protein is CATSRMWTGSSYEQYF.